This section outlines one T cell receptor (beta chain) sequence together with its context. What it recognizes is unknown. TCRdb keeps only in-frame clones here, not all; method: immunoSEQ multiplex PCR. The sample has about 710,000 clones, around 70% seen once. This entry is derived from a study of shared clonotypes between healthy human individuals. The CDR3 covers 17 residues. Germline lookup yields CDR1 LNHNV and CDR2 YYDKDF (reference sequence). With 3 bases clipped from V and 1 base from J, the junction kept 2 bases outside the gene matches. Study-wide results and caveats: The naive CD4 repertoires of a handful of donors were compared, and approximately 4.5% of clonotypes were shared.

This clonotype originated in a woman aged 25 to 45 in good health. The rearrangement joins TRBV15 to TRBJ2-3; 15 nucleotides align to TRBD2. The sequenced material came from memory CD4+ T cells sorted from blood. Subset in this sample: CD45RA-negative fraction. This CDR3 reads CATSRGLAGGGTDTQYF. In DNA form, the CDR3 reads TGTGCCACCAGCAGGGGACTAGCGGGAGGAGGCACAGATACGCAGTATTTT.